Here is one TCR beta chain with its context. Antigen: not known. Trimming took 0 bases from V and 2 from J, leaving 10 bases between them. CDR3 length equals 15 residues. Germline V lookup: CDR1 SGHRS, CDR2 YFSETQ. This entry belongs to a study of PD-1 blockade in classical Hodgkin lymphoma. Study as a whole: Nivolumab dosing for patients was 3 mg/kg, administered intravenously every 2 weeks.

The assay was immunoSEQ multiplex PCR, and TCRdb's table has in-frame clones only and misses some. Of about 18,000 clones listed, over 80% are singletons. In every patient, relapse followed autologous stem cell transplantation, while exposure to brentuximab vedotin differed. Study-level points and caveats: Healthy donors reportedly exceeded newly diagnosed patients in baseline TCR diversity. Causes of the repertoire differences remain undefined, possibly disease activity or prior therapy.

V and J are TRBV5-1 and TRBJ2-3; D may be TRBD1 (5 bases). The sequencing used peripheral blood mononuclear cells (PBMCs), collected at baseline. This TCR derives from a human donor with classical Hodgkin lymphoma. Here the CDR3 reads CASSLGSGHTDTQYF. The CDR3 nucleotides read TGCGCCAGCAGCTTGGGTTCAGGGCACACAGATACGCAGTATTTT.